Below, 7 T cell receptor beta chains from the same sample are listed, as sequenced in a study of Ad26.COV2.S vaccination and SARS-CoV-2 variants. Produced via immunoSEQ multiplex PCR; TCRdb's table is partial and in-frame only. The data hold about 680,000 clones, with roughly 90% observed a single time. This sample's treatment: around 19 received Ad26.COV2.S at low or high dose, single or two shots; several received placebo; per-sample allocation not given. On day 63 after the first injection, vaccine and placebo recipients gave samples. The material was peripheral blood, obtained in a trial of Ad26.COV2.S vaccine versus placebo. Receptors were obtained from a person between 18 and 59 years old who received the Ad26.COV2.S COVID-19 vaccine or a placebo.

This chain joins TRBV18 and TRBJ2-7; D unresolved. CDR3 length: 14 residues. Germline CDR1 and CDR2: KGHSH and LQKENI. The ends were cut back, 2 bases at V and 5 bases at J, with 13 bases in the middle. The CDR3 DNA follows: TGTGCCAGCTCACCAAGTCAGTCGGCCAACGAGCAGTACTTC. Protein: CASSPSQSANEQYF.

In DNA form, the CDR3 reads TGTGCCAGCAGTTACGTCAGGGGAGGAACCGGGGAGCTGTTTTTT. Translated: CASSYVRGGTGELFF. V and J are TRBV6-6 and TRBJ2-2; D assignment may be TRBD1 or TRBD2 (6 bases each). There are 15 residues in the CDR3. Germline values: CDR1 MNHNY, CDR2 SVGAGI (reference sequence). V dropped 2 bases and J dropped 5 bases, with 12 bases sitting between them.

This chain links TRBV18 with TRBJ2-7; D unresolved. In germline, CDR1 is KGHSH, CDR2 LQKENI. This CDR3 region has 12 residues. V was shortened by 3 bases and J by 3 bases, with 6 bases between the two germline ends. CDR3 amino acids: CASSPDHYEQYF. The CDR3, as DNA: TGTGCCAGCTCACCGGACCACTACGAGCAGTACTTC.

This chain links TRBV15 with TRBJ1-5; D is ambiguous. Looked up from germline, CDR1 is LNHNV and CDR2 is YYDKDF (reference sequence). Trimming stripped 1 base from V and 7 bases from J, with 8 bases between. The CDR3 totals 13 residues. The CDR3 spells CATSRGSGQPQHF. In DNA, the CDR3 is TGTGCCACCAGCAGAGGGAGTGGGCAGCCCCAGCATTTT.

The CDR3, as DNA: TGTGCCAGCAGTTACGATAGGACAGGGAGCCGGTTTGGGCAGTACTTC. It codes for CASSYDRTGSRFGQYF. The chain uses TRBV6-2 or TRBV6-3 and TRBJ2-7; TRBD1 matches 8 bases. The CDR3 length is 16 residues. The junction had 15 bases not matched to a gene; V was cut back by 2 bases and J by 9 bases. CDR1 is MNHEY and CDR2 is SVGEGT in the germline V gene.

Details on this clone: Other DNA sequences in this specimen translate into the identical CDR3. The chain recombines TRBV30 with TRBJ1-3; D not certain. Deletions cut 0 bases from V and 4 bases from J, with 7 bases between. The CDR3 consists of 13 residues. CDR1 is GTSNPN and CDR2 is SVGIG in the germline V gene (reference sequence). The DNA for the CDR3 is TGTGCCTGGAGTGTAGGCAGCGGAAACACCATATATTTT. Its translation: CAWSVGSGNTIYF.

This clone appeared a few times. This chain joins TRBV7-9 and TRBJ1-1; a weak D match, TRBD1 (5 bases). V was pared by 6 bases and J by 3 bases, with 14 bases between. Germline V gives CDR1 SEHNR, CDR2 FQNEAQ (reference sequence). This CDR3 comprises 14 residues. CDR3 amino acids: CASRLGGFDTEAFF. In nucleotides, the CDR3 is TGTGCCAGCAGATTGGGGGGATTTGACACTGAAGCTTTCTTT.